Listed below are T cell receptor beta chains from one sample, sequenced in a study of blood T cell repertoires in COVID-19. Measured with immunoSEQ multiplex PCR; TCRdb has only the in-frame clones, and not every one. The table includes 100,000 or so clones, more than 75% detected once. Sequencing was done on a sample of peripheral blood. The receptors originated from a human donor in a cohort sampled during active COVID-19. Both conserved end residues are part of each CDR3. A D gene is named only where the DNA matches it firmly. For some rows the clone size is stated as once, few or many, or as a class when expanded; others skip it.

J: TRBJ2-1
size: .
D: .
V: TRBV7-3
CDR3: CASSPLGVGAVNEQFF
DNA: TGTGCCAGCAGCCCCCTGGGAGTGGGGGCAGTCAATGAGCAGTTCTTC

J: TRBJ1-4
size: .
D: .
V: TRBV18
CDR3: CASSPDSVGKLFF
DNA: TGTGCCAGCTCACCAGACAGTGTCGGAAAACTGTTTTTT

J: TRBJ2-7
size: .
D: TRBD2
V: TRBV28
CDR3: CASSDPSGGAYEQYF
DNA: TGTGCCAGCAGTGACCCTAGCGGGGGGGCCTACGAGCAGTACTTC

J: TRBJ2-3
size: once
D: TRBD2
V: TRBV11-3
CDR3: CASSPRTSGDAADTQYF
DNA: TGTGCCAGCAGCCCCCGGACTAGCGGGGACGCGGCAGATACGCAGTATTTT

J: TRBJ1-1
size: .
D: .
V: TRBV7-3
CDR3: CASSFYQGNTEAFF
DNA: TGTGCCAGCAGCTTCTATCAGGGGAACACTGAAGCTTTCTTT

J: TRBJ2-3
size: few
D: .
V: TRBV29-1
CDR3: CSVGWGQGDTQYF
DNA: TGCAGCGTGGGTTGGGGACAAGGAGATACGCAGTATTTT

J: TRBJ1-5
size: .
D: TRBD1
V: TRBV19
CDR3: CASRTGYQPQHF
DNA: TGTGCCAGTAGGACAGGGTATCAGCCCCAGCATTTT

J: TRBJ2-3
size: .
D: TRBD2
V: TRBV4-3
CDR3: CASSQDSGLAGAQYF
DNA: TGCGCCAGCAGCCAAGACTCTGGACTAGCGGGAGCGCAGTATTTT

J: TRBJ2-2
size: .
D: .
V: TRBV9
CDR3: CASSVNAGSTGELFF
DNA: TGTGCCAGCAGCGTAAACGCAGGGTCCACCGGGGAGCTGTTTTTT

J: TRBJ2-3
size: .
D: .
V: TRBV5-5
CDR3: CASSFVKGAGFPDTQYF
DNA: TGTGCCAGCAGCTTTGTAAAAGGGGCGGGGTTCCCAGATACGCAGTATTTT

J: TRBJ2-7
size: .
D: .
V: TRBV5-1
CDR3: CASSIGAEQYF
DNA: TGCGCCAGCAGCATTGGGGCTGAGCAGTACTTC

J: TRBJ1-3
size: .
D: .
V: TRBV7-8
CDR3: CASSLYTGQTGNTIYF
DNA: TGTGCCAGCAGCCTCTACACAGGGCAAACTGGAAACACCATATATTTT

J: TRBJ1-1
size: .
D: .
V: TRBV5-1
CDR3: CASSPDPQGEAFF
DNA: TGCGCCAGCAGCCCCGACCCACAGGGTGAAGCTTTCTTT

J: TRBJ1-2
size: .
D: TRBD1
V: TRBV6-5
CDR3: CASSRTGLNNYGYTF
DNA: TGTGCCAGCAGTCGGACAGGGTTAAATAACTATGGCTACACCTTC

J: TRBJ1-2
size: .
D: TRBD1
V: TRBV7-3
CDR3: CASSLEPLVTGVVYTF
DNA: TGTGCCAGCAGCTTAGAGCCCCTAGTGACAGGGGTGGTCTACACCTTC

J: TRBJ1-1
size: .
D: TRBD1
V: TRBV29-1
CDR3: CSARRLGQGGTEAFF
DNA: TGCAGCGCCCGTAGGCTTGGACAGGGGGGAACTGAAGCTTTCTTT

J: TRBJ2-3
size: .
D: TRBD2
V: TRBV19
CDR3: CASSLKLAGTSTDTQYF
DNA: TGTGCCAGTAGCCTGAAACTAGCGGGCACTAGCACAGATACGCAGTATTTT

J: TRBJ2-1
size: .
D: TRBD1
V: TRBV6-2/TRBV6-3
CDR3: CASSYSATGSLKQFF
DNA: TGTGCCAGCAGTTACTCGGCGACAGGGTCCCTTAAGCAGTTCTTC

J: TRBJ1-6
size: once
D: TRBD1
V: TRBV5-5
CDR3: CASSSGGRNSPLHF
DNA: TGTGCCAGCAGCTCAGGGGGAAGGAATTCACCCCTCCACTTT

J: TRBJ2-7
size: .
D: .
V: TRBV23-1
CDR3: CASSHRTVTYEQYF
DNA: TGCGCCAGCAGTCATCGGACAGTAACCTACGAGCAGTACTTC

J: TRBJ1-5
size: few
D: .
V: TRBV6-2/TRBV6-3
CDR3: CASSSPQVNQPQHF
DNA: TGTGCCAGCAGTTCCCCCCAGGTTAATCAGCCCCAGCATTTT

J: TRBJ2-7
size: .
D: .
V: TRBV12-3/TRBV12-4
CDR3: CASSPGLYEQYF
DNA: TGTGCCAGCAGTCCTGGCCTTTACGAGCAGTACTTC

J: TRBJ2-6
size: few
D: TRBD1
V: TRBV7-3
CDR3: CASSLTGQFFSGANVLTF
DNA: TGTGCCAGCAGCTTAACGGGACAGTTTTTCTCTGGGGCCAACGTCCTGACTTTC

J: TRBJ2-2
size: .
D: TRBD2
V: TRBV7-2
CDR3: CASSFTSGGNTGELFF
DNA: TGTGCCAGCAGCTTTACTAGCGGGGGGAACACCGGGGAGCTGTTTTTT

J: TRBJ1-2
size: .
D: TRBD1
V: TRBV30
CDR3: CALQGAGGYTF
DNA: TGTGCCTTACAGGGGGCTGGTGGCTACACCTTC

J: TRBJ1-6
size: .
D: TRBD1
V: TRBV14
CDR3: CASSQDGLPWDRLSPLHF
DNA: TGTGCCAGCAGCCAAGATGGCCTCCCGTGGGACAGATTGTCACCCCTCCACTTT

J: TRBJ1-6
size: .
D: TRBD1
V: TRBV12-5
CDR3: CASANSGGSPLHF
DNA: TGTGCTAGTGCCAACTCAGGGGGATCACCCCTCCACTTT

J: TRBJ2-3
size: .
D: TRBD2
V: TRBV5-4
CDR3: CASSLAKRGSTDTQYF
DNA: TGTGCCAGCAGCTTGGCCAAGCGGGGGAGCACAGATACGCAGTATTTT

J: TRBJ2-5
size: few
D: .
V: TRBV18
CDR3: CASSPILQETQYF
DNA: TGTGCCAGCTCACCTATTTTACAAGAGACCCAGTACTTC

J: TRBJ1-1
size: .
D: .
V: TRBV18
CDR3: CASSPRHFEAFF
DNA: TGTGCCAGCTCACCGAGGCACTTTGAAGCTTTCTTT

J: TRBJ1-5
size: few
D: .
V: TRBV30
CDR3: CAWSVGEGISMGQPQHF
DNA: TGTGCCTGGAGTGTTGGGGAGGGGATCTCGATGGGTCAGCCCCAGCATTTT

J: TRBJ2-3
size: .
D: TRBD2
V: TRBV5-1
CDR3: CASTISGASTDTQYF
DNA: TGCGCCAGCACTATTAGCGGGGCTAGCACAGATACGCAGTATTTT

J: TRBJ2-3
size: .
D: .
V: TRBV6-6
CDR3: CASSYGEDTQYF
DNA: TGTGCCAGCAGTTACGGGGAGGATACGCAGTATTTT

J: TRBJ2-2
size: .
D: TRBD2
V: TRBV28
CDR3: CASSRSGAGARDTGELFF
DNA: TGTGCCAGCAGTAGGTCGGGAGCGGGGGCGCGAGACACCGGGGAGCTGTTTTTT

J: TRBJ1-5
size: .
D: TRBD1
V: TRBV19
CDR3: CASIGQGGGQPQHF
DNA: TGTGCCAGTATCGGACAGGGGGGTGGACAGCCCCAGCATTTT

J: TRBJ1-5
size: .
D: TRBD1
V: TRBV7-9
CDR3: CASSLGGQASNQPQHF
DNA: TGTGCCAGCAGCTTAGGGGGACAGGCTAGCAATCAGCCCCAGCATTTT